This T cell receptor beta chain was retrieved from a study of regulatory T cells in long-lasting Graves disease. Whole-study results and caveats: Reduced TCR diversity was observed in persistent Graves' patients versus newly diagnosed patients. TRBV28, TRBJ1-2 and TRBJ2-5 emerged as the favored segments in persistent disease.

Specified time point: newly diagnosed GD, antithyroid drugs for less than 3 months. PBMCs were the source of the RNA used for TCR sequencing. Patient provenance is recorded as an endocrinology department in Xi'an, China. This clonotype was counted many times. As yet, its antigen is unknown. The CDR3 has 14 residues. Germline loops: CDR1 MGHDK, CDR2 SYGVNS. V gave up 1 base and J gave up 5 bases, with 11 bases separating them. Combining iRepertoire HTBI primers with Arm-PCR of CDR3 regions, the authors built TCR beta libraries. TCRdb passed the multiplex PCR reads through MiXCR, listing each CDR3 protein once. Of about 440,000 distinct CDR3 sequences in the sample, roughly 15% were seen once. These same data were also listed under a study on T cells in Graves' hyperthyroidism and ophthalmopathy.

Here the sequenced sample was peripheral blood mononuclear cells (PBMCs), taken at new diagnosis, from a patient treated with antithyroid drugs. The sequence was collected from a woman aged 18-29 years with Graves disease. The rearrangement links TRBV25-1 to TRBJ2-5, with D unresolved. In DNA, the CDR3 is TGTGCCAGCAGTGAATCGGCCAGATGGGAGACCCAGTACTTC. Its translation: CASSESARWETQYF.